Detailed here is one T cell receptor (beta chain). V lost 7 bases, J lost 0 bases, and 15 bases lay in between. Germline CDR1 is LNHDA and CDR2 is SQIVND (reference sequence). The CDR3 is made up of 15 amino acids. This sample stems from a study of blood T cell repertoires in COVID-19. Study background: Acute and convalescent COVID-19 samples came from the United States, Italy and Spain.

As originally analysed: Estimation of nucleated cell counts was performed using reference gene primer amplification. Here immunoSEQ multiplex PCR was the method, and the copy in TCRdb shows in-frame clones only, minus some. V, J and clone size derive from that table, while D and trimming were established from the DNA sequence. Of about 36,000 clones listed, less than 95% are singletons. The sequence was obtained from a human donor in a cohort sampled during active COVID-19. What was sequenced was peripheral blood. J is TRBJ1-1 and V is TRBV19, with a weak D call TRBD1 (6 bases). In nucleotides, the CDR3 is TGTGCCAGTACCTCCCAGGGGACCGTGAACACTGAAGCTTTCTTT. Protein product: CASTSQGTVNTEAFF.